The 11 T cell receptor beta chains reported below all come from one sample, sequenced in a study of T-cell memory formation after mild COVID-19. From the 5' RACE reads, TCRdb called clonotypes with MiXCR, one entry per CDR3 protein. The sample lists 300,000 to 400,000 distinct CDR3 sequences; around 30% were seen once. Input material: PBMCs or a T cell subset sorted from them (not recorded which). These receptors originate from an adult woman who had mild COVID-19 (a few samples of this study predate the infection). Cell type and time point are not known.

This clonotype was picked up many times. This chain uses TRBV3-1 with TRBJ1-3; D might be TRBD1 (6 bases). Trimming removed 6 bases at V and 5 bases at J, with 17 bases between. The germline gives CDR1 LGHDT, CDR2 YNNKEL (reference sequence). This CDR3 is built from 15 residues. The CDR3 is CASSLKTGRRNTIYF. The CDR3 DNA sequence: TGTGCCAGCAGTCTTAAAACAGGGAGAAGAAACACCATATATTTT.

The chain is built from TRBV6-2 or TRBV6-3 and TRBJ1-5; 10 nucleotides match TRBD1. Germline V CDR1 and CDR2: MNHEY, SVGEGT. The junction had 5 bases not matched to a gene; V was cut back by 0 bases and J by 9 bases. This CDR3 has 15 amino acids. CDR3 DNA: TGTGCCAGCAGTTACTCGACAGGGGGCATGATGCCCCAGCATTTT. Residues: CASSYSTGGMMPQHF.

This clonotype came up a few times. This sequence joins TRBV12-3 or TRBV12-4 and TRBJ2-7, with 7 nucleotides matching TRBD1. V dropped 7 bases and J dropped 3; count of bases not matched to a gene: 9. This CDR3 is 14 amino acids long. The CDR3 nucleotides are TGTGCCAGCAAGGGCTCAGGGGGTTACTACGAGCAGTACTTC. Translation gives CASKGSGGYYEQYF.

This chain uses TRBV20-1 with TRBJ1-1; no clear D. Germline V gene lookup returns CDR1 DFQATT and CDR2 SNEGSKA (reference sequence). V was shortened by 4 bases and J by 3 bases, with 12 bases between the two germline ends. There are 13 residues in the CDR3. This CDR3 is CSANPRRDTEAFF. CDR3 DNA sequence: TGCAGTGCTAACCCCAGGAGGGACACTGAAGCTTTCTTT.

V usage is TRBV6-6 and J usage is TRBJ2-3; 8 bases map to TRBD2. CDR3 length: 17 residues. In germline, CDR1 is MNHNY, CDR2 SVGAGI (reference sequence). After removal of 2 bases from V and 4 bases from J, the junction contained 11 bases not matched to a gene. CDR3 coding DNA: TGTGCCAGCAGTTACGCCGGGGGGGGGTCAGGGCCAGATACGCAGTATTTT. It codes for CASSYAGGGSGPDTQYF.

This clonotype was picked up a small number of times. This chain uses TRBV20-1 with TRBJ1-2; tentative D call: TRBD1 (5 bases). V shed 6 bases and J shed 8 bases, with 19 bases lying between them. The CDR3 length is 13 residues. Germline V gives CDR1 DFQATT, CDR2 SNEGSKA (reference sequence). CDR3 bases: TGCAGTGCCCCTCCAGGGATCGGTCCCGGCTACACCTTC. Translation gives CSAPPGIGPGYTF.

The rearrangement joins TRBV3-1 to TRBJ2-2; D ambiguous. Trimming pared 1 base from V and 7 bases from J, leaving 7 bases between. This CDR3 comprises 13 residues. Germline V gene lookup returns CDR1 LGHDT and CDR2 YNNKEL (reference sequence). This CDR3 reads CASSQGGDGELFF. The CDR3 nucleotides are TGTGCCAGCAGCCAAGGTGGAGACGGGGAGCTGTTTTTT.

The V gene is TRBV9, the J gene TRBJ2-3; the match to TRBD2 covers 10 bases. The CDR3 runs to 16 residues. V dropped 0 bases and J dropped 6; count of bases not matched to a gene: 7. CDR1 is SGDLS, CDR2 YYNGEE, per germline. The CDR3 reads CASSVAVPSGGDTQYF. In DNA form, the CDR3 reads TGTGCCAGCAGCGTAGCAGTTCCTAGCGGGGGCGATACGCAGTATTTT.

The chain couples TRBV11-2 to TRBJ2-5; D unresolved. The length of the CDR3 is 14 residues. From germline, CDR1 is SGHAT and CDR2 FQNNGV. V was pared by 5 bases and J by 4 bases, with 14 bases between. The CDR3 nucleotides read TGTGCCAGCAGCCAAAGGCGTGGCGGAGAGACCCAGTACTTC. Protein: CASSQRRGGETQYF. Full variable domain (rest looked up from reference TRBV11-2 and TRBJ2-5): EAGVAQSPRYKIIEKRQSVAFWCNPISGHATLYWYQQILGQGPKLLIQFQNNGVVDDSQLPKDRFSAERLKGVDSTLKIQPAKLEDSAVYLCASSQRRGGETQYFGPGTRLLVL.

This clonotype has more than one count but fewer than ten. V and J are TRBV4-2 and TRBJ1-2; D may be TRBD1 (5 bases). V was shortened by 0 bases and J by 10 bases, with 12 bases between the two germline ends. Looked up from germline, CDR1 is LGHNA and CDR2 is YNFKEQ. The CDR3 loop spans 13 amino acids. The CDR3 region is CASSQDKGTPYTF. The CDR3 region has the DNA TGTGCCAGCAGCCAAGACAAAGGGACCCCCTACACCTTC.

The CDR3 reads CASSYSGPHNSPLHF. The CDR3 DNA sequence: TGTGCCAGCAGTTACTCGGGACCCCATAATTCACCCCTCCACTTT. The chain is built from TRBV6-5 and TRBJ1-6, with D maybe TRBD1 (5 bases). V gave up 0 bases and J gave up 5 bases, with 8 bases separating them. Per the germline V gene, CDR1 is MNHEY and CDR2 is SVGAGI. The CDR3 spans 15 residues.